This T cell receptor (beta chain) was captured by sequencing in a study of T cell responses to AZD1222 COVID-19 vaccine (dated by TCRdb to the early 2020s). As for the study more broadly: AZD1222 recipients with second doses at about 4 weeks or about 12 weeks were pooled, because spike-specific TCR depth and breadth did not differ between schedules. Enrollment into the trials was organized by age into subgroups of 18-55, 56-69 and 70-plus years, and those subgroups contained about 160, 30 and 59 TCR-sequenced participants, respectively. TCR sequencing covered some 240 trial participants: 207 given two doses of AZD1222 and 26 given two doses of MenACWY control vaccine.

There are 15 amino acids in the CDR3, from cysteine to phenylalanine inclusive. Left in the record is the CDR3 DNA by itself, 45 bases read in frame from the first base. A distance of 15 bases separates the germline ends of V and J, which lose 3 bases and 4 bases respectively. Reading the germline V gene gives CDR1 SNHLY and CDR2 FYNNEI. Summary of the overall study and its limitations: Most participants were white British and females outnumbered males, and the authors suggested that clonal diversity may have been underestimated. Because no samples from the day 14 peak response were available, repertoires could be characterized only after the peak T cell response. Spike-specific TCR breadth and depth rose significantly after two AZD1222 doses compared with day 0 and with MenACWY recipients. Conclusions about previously exposed vaccinees are limited, since just a handful of AZD1222 recipients were seropositive for SARS-CoV-2 at baseline. The 56-69-year group was small, and its depth increase did not reach significance, likely because of low power. Reportedly, close to half of the unique spike-specific TCRs recognized epitopes lying outside the regions that are mutated in the B.1.351 and B.1.1.7 variants. CD4 TCRs associated with the vaccine covered the entire spike protein, and the dominant responses were in regions 160-218 and 743-854.

The sample's time point, from its label and the paper: baseline before first vaccination. The vaccinee samples were drawn from two UK trials, COV001 and COV002, one of which was a single-blind randomized controlled phase 2/3 trial testing AZD1222 (ChAdOx1 nCoV-19) in healthy adults. For TCRbeta chain sequencing, PBMC samples from trial participants were taken at day 0 and at day 28 after the second dose. The sample holds a few counts of this clone. It lacks a known antigen. Base qualities are not at hand, and no much larger clone is one base apart. The CDR3 regions of human TCRbeta chains were analyzed by immunosequencing. The published analysis was carried out like this. Repertoire TCRs were matched against a reference library of SARS-CoV-2-specific TCRs generated with the MIRA antigen-specificity platform. Breadth was defined as the fraction of unique TCRs that were SARS-CoV-2-associated, and depth was defined as the fraction of total T cells that were SARS-CoV-2-associated. Using the MIRA data, each spike-specific TCR was mapped to the spike region that the TCR reacts to and placed in a CD4 or CD8 class. Log10-transformed breadth and depth values were compared by one-way ANOVA with Sidak's multiple comparisons tests. TCRdb holds this immuneACCESS table with in-frame rearrangements only. Some clones are missing; in checked studies, unresolved V genes explain under half, and the rest has no known cause. From that table come the V and J calls and clone size; the DNA was used to work out D and trimming. This sample gives roughly 150,000 clones in total; roughly 90% of them show up just once. 1.5% to 2% of the sample comes from the top ten.

Here the sequenced sample was peripheral blood, taken on day 0 of AZD1222 vaccination. The receptor chain draws on TRBV2 and TRBJ1-2, with a weak D call of TRBD1 (5 bases match). The receptor's source is an adult in good health. The nucleotide sequence reads as follows: TGTGCCAGCAGTGACTATCTAGACAGCCCCTATGGCTACACCTTC. Translation gives CASSDYLDSPYGYTF. Outside the CDR3, residues come from the reference TRBV2 and TRBJ1-2 proteins, so the full variable domain is: EPEVTQTPSHQVTQMGQEVILRCVPISNHLYFYWYRQILGQKVEFLVSFYNNEISEKSEIFDDQFSVERPDGSNFTLKIRSTKLEDSAMYFCASSDYLDSPYGYTFGSGTRLTVV.